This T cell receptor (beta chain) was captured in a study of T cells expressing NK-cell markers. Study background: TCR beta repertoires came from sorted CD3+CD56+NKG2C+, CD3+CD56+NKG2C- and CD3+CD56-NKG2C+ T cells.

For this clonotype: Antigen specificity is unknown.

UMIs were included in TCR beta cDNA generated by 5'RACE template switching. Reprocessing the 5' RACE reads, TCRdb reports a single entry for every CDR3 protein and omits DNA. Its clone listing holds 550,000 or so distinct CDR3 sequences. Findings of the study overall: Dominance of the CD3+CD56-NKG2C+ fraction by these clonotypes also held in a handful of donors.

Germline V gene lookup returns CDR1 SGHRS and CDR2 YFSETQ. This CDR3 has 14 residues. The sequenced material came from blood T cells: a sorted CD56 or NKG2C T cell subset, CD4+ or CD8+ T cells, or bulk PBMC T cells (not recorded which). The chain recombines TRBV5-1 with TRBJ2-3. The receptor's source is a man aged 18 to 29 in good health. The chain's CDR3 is CASSLGTVSDTQYF.